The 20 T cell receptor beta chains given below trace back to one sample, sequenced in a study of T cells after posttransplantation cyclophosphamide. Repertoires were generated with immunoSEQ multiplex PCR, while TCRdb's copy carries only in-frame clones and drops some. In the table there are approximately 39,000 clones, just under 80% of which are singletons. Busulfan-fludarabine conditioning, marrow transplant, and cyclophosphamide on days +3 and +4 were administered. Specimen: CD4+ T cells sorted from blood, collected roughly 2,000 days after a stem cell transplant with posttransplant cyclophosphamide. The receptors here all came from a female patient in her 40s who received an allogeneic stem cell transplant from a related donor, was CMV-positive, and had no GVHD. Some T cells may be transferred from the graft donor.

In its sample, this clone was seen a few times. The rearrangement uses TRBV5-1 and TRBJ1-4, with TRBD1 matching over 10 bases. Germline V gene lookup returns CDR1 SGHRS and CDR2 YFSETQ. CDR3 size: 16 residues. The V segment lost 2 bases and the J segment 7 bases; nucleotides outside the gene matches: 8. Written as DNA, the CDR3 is TGCGCCAGCAGCTTCCGGGACAGGGGAAGTAGTGAAAAACTGTTTTTT. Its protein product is CASSFRDRGSSEKLFF.

The CDR3 reads CASRGGAVPTEAFF. DNA for the CDR3: TGTGCCAGCAGGGGGGGAGCAGTCCCCACTGAAGCTTTCTTT. This chain joins TRBV2 and TRBJ1-1, with TRBD1 as a possible D gene (5 bases). Trimming pared 6 bases from V and 4 bases from J, leaving 15 bases between. The germline CDR1 and CDR2 sequences are SNHLY and FYNNEI. This CDR3 comprises 14 residues.

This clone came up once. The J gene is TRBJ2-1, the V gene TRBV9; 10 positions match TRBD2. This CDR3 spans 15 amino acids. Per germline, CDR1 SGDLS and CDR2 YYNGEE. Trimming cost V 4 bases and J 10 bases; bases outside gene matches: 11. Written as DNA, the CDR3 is TGTGCCAGCAGCTTAAGCGGGGGGGGCAGCGGCGAGCAGTTCTTC. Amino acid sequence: CASSLSGGGSGEQFF.

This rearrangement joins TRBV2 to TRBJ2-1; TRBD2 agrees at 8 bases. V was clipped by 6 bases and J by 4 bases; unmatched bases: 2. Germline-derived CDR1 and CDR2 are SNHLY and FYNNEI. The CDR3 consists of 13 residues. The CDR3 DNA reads TGTGCCAGCAGCCGCGGGGGGTACAATGAGCAGTTCTTC. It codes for CASSRGGYNEQFF.

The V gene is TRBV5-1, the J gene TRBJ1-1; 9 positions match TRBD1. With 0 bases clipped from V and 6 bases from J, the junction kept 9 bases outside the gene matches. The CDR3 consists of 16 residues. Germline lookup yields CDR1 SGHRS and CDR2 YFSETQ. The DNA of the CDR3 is TGCGCCAGCAGCTTGGGGGGGAGGACAGGGGTCCCTGAAGCTTTCTTT. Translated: CASSLGGRTGVPEAFF.

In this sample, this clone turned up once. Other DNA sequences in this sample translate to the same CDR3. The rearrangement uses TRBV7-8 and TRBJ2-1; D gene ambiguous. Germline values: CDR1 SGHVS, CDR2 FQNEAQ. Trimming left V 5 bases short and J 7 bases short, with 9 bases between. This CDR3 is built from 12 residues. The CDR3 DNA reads TGTGCCAGCAGCCCCCCCAGTAATGAGCAGTTCTTC. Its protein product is CASSPPSNEQFF.

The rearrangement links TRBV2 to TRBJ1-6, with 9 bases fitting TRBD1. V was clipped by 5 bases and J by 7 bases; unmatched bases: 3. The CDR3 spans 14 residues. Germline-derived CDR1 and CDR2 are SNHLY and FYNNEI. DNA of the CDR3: TGTGCCAGCAGTACCGGACAGGGGAATTCACCCCTCCACTTT. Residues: CASSTGQGNSPLHF.

The CDR3 reads CASSPDRNTGELFF. The CDR3 nucleotides are TGTGCCAGCTCACCAGACAGGAACACCGGGGAGCTGTTTTTT. The chain employs TRBV18 and TRBJ2-2; TRBD1 is a possible D gene (5 bases). This CDR3 is built from 14 residues. V was clipped by 2 bases and J by 1 base, with 5 bases between them. Germline values: CDR1 KGHSH, CDR2 LQKENI.

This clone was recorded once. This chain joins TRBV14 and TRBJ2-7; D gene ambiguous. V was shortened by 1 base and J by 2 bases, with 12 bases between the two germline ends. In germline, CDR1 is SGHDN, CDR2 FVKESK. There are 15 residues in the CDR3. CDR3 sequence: CASSQAGSRAYEQYF. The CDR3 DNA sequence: TGTGCCAGCAGCCAAGCAGGCAGCCGTGCCTACGAGCAGTACTTC.

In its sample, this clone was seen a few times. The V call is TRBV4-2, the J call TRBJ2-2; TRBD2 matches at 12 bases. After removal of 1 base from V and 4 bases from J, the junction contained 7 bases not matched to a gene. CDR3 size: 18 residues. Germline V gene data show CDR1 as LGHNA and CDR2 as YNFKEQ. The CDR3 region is CASSQGLAGGPGTGELFF. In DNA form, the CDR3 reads TGTGCCAGCAGCCAAGGGCTAGCGGGGGGGCCGGGCACCGGGGAGCTGTTTTTT.

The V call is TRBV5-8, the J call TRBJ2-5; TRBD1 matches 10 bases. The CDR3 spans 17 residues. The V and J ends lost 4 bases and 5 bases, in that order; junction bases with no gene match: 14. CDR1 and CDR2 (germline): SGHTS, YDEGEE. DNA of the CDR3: TGTGCCAGCAGCCGGATCCGGGACAGGGGAAAGGCGGAGACCCAGTACTTC. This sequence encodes CASSRIRDRGKAETQYF.

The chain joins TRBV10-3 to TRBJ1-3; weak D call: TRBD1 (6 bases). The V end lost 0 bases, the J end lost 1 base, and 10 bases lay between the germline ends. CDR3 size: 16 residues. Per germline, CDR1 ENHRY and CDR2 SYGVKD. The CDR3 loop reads CAISESRGSSGNTIYF. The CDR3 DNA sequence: TGTGCCATCAGTGAGTCGAGGGGGAGTTCTGGAAACACCATATATTTT.

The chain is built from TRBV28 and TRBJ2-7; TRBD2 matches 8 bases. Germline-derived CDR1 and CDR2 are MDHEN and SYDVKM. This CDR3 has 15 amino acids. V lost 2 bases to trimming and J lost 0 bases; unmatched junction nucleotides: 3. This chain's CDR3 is CASSLRGGPSYEQYF. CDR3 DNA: TGTGCCAGCAGTTTACGCGGGGGGCCCTCCTACGAGCAGTACTTC.

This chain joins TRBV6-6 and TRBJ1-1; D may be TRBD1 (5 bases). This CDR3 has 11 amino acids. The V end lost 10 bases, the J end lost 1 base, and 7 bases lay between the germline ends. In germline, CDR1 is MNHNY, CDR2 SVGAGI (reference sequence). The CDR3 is CATTGNTEAFF. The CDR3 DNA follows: TGTGCCACCACAGGGAACACTGAAGCTTTCTTT.

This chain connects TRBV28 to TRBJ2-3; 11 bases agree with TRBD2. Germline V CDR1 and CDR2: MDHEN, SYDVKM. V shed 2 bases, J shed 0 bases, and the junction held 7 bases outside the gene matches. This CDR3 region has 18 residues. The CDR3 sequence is CASSLMLAGGTSTDTQYF. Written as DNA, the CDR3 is TGTGCCAGCAGTTTAATGCTAGCGGGGGGAACTAGCACAGATACGCAGTATTTT.

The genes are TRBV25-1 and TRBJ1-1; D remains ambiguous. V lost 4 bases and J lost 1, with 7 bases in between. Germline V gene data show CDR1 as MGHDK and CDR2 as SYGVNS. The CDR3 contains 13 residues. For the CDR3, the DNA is TGTGCCAGCAGTGGACAAGCGAACACTGAAGCTTTCTTT. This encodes CASSGQANTEAFF.

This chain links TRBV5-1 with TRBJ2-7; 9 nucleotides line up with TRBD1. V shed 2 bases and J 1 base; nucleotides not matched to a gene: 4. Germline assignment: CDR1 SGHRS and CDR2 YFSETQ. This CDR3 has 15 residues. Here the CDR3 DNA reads TGCGCCAGCAGCTTTGTGGGACAGGGATCCTACGAGCAGTACTTC. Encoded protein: CASSFVGQGSYEQYF.

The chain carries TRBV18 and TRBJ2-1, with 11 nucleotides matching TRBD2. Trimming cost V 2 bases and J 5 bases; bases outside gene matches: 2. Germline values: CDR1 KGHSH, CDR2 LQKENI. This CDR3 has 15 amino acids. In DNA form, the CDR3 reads TGTGCCAGCTCACCAGGGACTAGCGGAAACAATGAGCAGTTCTTC. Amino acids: CASSPGTSGNNEQFF.

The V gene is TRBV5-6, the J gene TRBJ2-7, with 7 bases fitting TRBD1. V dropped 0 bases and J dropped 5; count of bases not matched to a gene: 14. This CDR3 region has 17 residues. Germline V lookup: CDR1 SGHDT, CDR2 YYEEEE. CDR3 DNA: TGTGCCAGCAGCTTGGCCCTCGACTGGACAGGAGTCAACGAGCAGTACTTC. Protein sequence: CASSLALDWTGVNEQYF. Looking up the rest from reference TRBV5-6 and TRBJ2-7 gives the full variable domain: DAGVTQSPTHLIKTRGQQVTLRCSPKSGHDTVSWYQQALGQGPQFIFQYYEEEERQRGNFPDRFSGHQFPNYSSELNVNALLLGDSALYLCASSLALDWTGVNEQYFGPGTRLTVT.

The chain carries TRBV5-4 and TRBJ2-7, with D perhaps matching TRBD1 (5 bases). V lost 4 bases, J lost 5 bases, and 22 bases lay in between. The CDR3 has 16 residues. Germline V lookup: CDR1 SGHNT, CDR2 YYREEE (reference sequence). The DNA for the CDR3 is TGTGCCAGCAGCCAGAGGATGGGGTTAGGGGTGGACGAGCAGTACTTC. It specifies CASSQRMGLGVDEQYF.